This T cell receptor (beta chain) appears in the sequencing data of a study of cytomegalovirus exposure and HLA in healthy donors. In the study overall: A prior study identified roughly 110 million unique TCR beta sequences from 190 million or so T cells. About 85 million unique TCR sequences came from HLA-typed donors in an early release. Study findings and constraints: DRB1 showed the most TCR associations and HLA-C the fewest in a later analysis, as rates varied by HLA locus. The authors enumerated some 170 TCR beta chains as linked to cytomegalovirus.

Primers included in the PCR were 60 Vbeta and 13 Jbeta primers. The method was immunoSEQ multiplex PCR; TCRdb's version includes in-frame clones alone and lacks a portion of them. The sample contains 150,000 to 250,000 clones, around 81% of which appear only once. The germline V gene has CDR1 SNHLY and CDR2 FYNNEI. The CDR3 spans 12 residues. V dropped 6 bases and J dropped 6 bases, with 10 bases sitting between them. On this clone: Its target is unknown.

The J gene is TRBJ2-3, the V gene TRBV2; TRBD2 might be the D (5 bases). The TCR comes from a man aged 25-40 years in good health and CMV-seronegative. The sample consisted of PBMCs. CDR3 DNA: TGTGCCAGCAGGAAGTTAGCGGATACGCAGTATTTT. Amino acid sequence: CASRKLADTQYF.